This T cell receptor (beta chain) is drawn from a study of CD8+ T cells in alopecia areata (dated by TCRdb to the late 2010s). At the level of the whole study: Treated patients were enrolled in an open-label pilot trial of oral tofacitinib, 5 to 10 mg twice daily, for moderate-to-severe alopecia areata. RNA was obtained with the PAXgene miRNA kit for fixed scalp, the miRNeasy kit for PBMCs, and the RNeasy kit for mouse skin. Patients received tofacitinib for 6 to 18 months and were then followed off drug for 6 months to check for delayed response and recurrence. Amplification of TCRbeta CDR3 regions was done by immunoSEQ multiplex PCR using 35 Vbeta forward primers and 13 Jbeta reverse primers. The study used high-throughput TCRbeta sequencing to examine T cell clonal expansion in alopecia areata, in both the C3H/HeJ mouse model and human patients. Patients on tofacitinib were biopsied at baseline and after 4 and 24 weeks of treatment, and several of the patients also had a later scalp biopsy. On the human side, TCRbeta sequencing was run on scalp tissue and on sorted CD4+ and CD8+ peripheral blood T cells from healthy controls and from alopecia areata patients with either patchy or totalis/universalis disease. Scalp clonality was compared across normal scalp (n=4), patchy alopecia areata scalp (n=8), and alopecia totalis/universalis scalp (n=8).

Summary of the overall study and its limitations: Scalp TCR repertoire analysis is complicated because resident alphabeta T cells in normal human skin are also sequenced, whereas mouse skin is dominated by gammadelta T cells. Compared with normal scalp, lesional scalp had higher clonality and more expanded CD8+ clones, particularly in alopecia totalis/universalis, a pattern that suggests antigenic drive. Compared with mice, TCR sequences shared between patients were less clear, possibly partly because of HLA diversity across the patient population.

Deletion took 4 bases off V and 3 bases off J, with a span of 18 bases between the germline ends. The CDR1 and CDR2 encoded by the germline V gene are LGHNA and YNFKEQ. The CDR3 runs 16 amino acids, cysteine and phenylalanine included. Only the CDR3 DNA is retained, 48 bases long and in frame from the first base. The time point label, read with the paper, signifies: baseline before oral tofacitinib. Lesional scalp punch biopsies and peripheral blood were obtained from alopecia areata patients. PBMCs were separated by density centrifugation and stained for CD3, CD4 and CD8, after which CD4+ and CD8+ T cells were sorted on a FACSAria. Library prep was done by the immunoSEQ multiplex PCR assay. For TCR sequencing, RNA was extracted from every sample and reverse transcribed into cDNA to serve as template. SuperScript III was used to make first-strand cDNA, primed with a 2:1 mix of oligo-dT and random hexamers. A synthetic immune receptor repertoire was used to measure amplification bias, and any remaining bias was corrected computationally. As for how the authors treated the data: After raw reads were preprocessed to remove errors, the CDR3 was defined following IMGT conventions as running from the conserved cysteine to phenylalanine. Clonality was computed as 1 minus the Shannon entropy, with the entropy normalized by log2 of the number of productive unique TCRs. Whether each scalp clone was CD4 or CD8 was inferred by checking scalp TCRbeta sequences against the CD4 and CD8 repertoires from sorted blood. Here the immuneACCESS table is served through TCRdb, limited to in-frame sequences with V and J called. Missing clones are a known gap in these copies; in checked studies unresolved V genes cover under half, and the rest lacks a known reason. From that table come the V and J calls and clone size; the DNA was used to work out D and trimming. For this sample the table gives about 120,000 clones, of which almost 50% were detected only once. The biggest ten clones account for 18% of the sample.

Of note for this clone: Its antigen has not been determined. Base-call qualities are not available, and no considerably larger clone is one nucleotide away.

The sequence derives from a human donor with alopecia areata. The source material was CD8+ T cells sorted from blood, sampled at week 0. The chain employs TRBV4-2 and TRBJ2-5; the best D guess is TRBD1, with 5 bases matching. The nucleotides read TGTGCCAGCAGCCCAGACCAACAGGAATGGAAAGAGACCCAGTACTTC. Its amino acids are CASSPDQQEWKETQYF.